This T cell receptor beta chain was sequenced during a study of blood T cell repertoires in COVID-19. On the study more broadly: Acute and convalescent COVID-19 specimens originated in the United States, Italy and Spain. T cells, B-cell-depleted T cells, or PBMCs supplied cDNA or gDNA.

Methods used by the authors: Amplification of reference gene primers provided the estimated nucleated cell counts. Produced via immunoSEQ multiplex PCR; TCRdb's table is partial and in-frame only. The V and J calls and clone size were taken over from that table, and D and trimming were inferred from the DNA. The table records under 350,000 clones, about 86% of them present only once. Trimming at V came to 4 bases and at J to 3 bases, leaving 4 bases not matched to a gene. The CDR3 covers 14 residues. Germline V gene lookup returns CDR1 SGHKS and CDR2 YYEKEE (reference sequence). This clone has a single count.

The TCR comes from a man aged 18 to 29 with active or convalescent COVID-19. The chain has TRBV5-5 and TRBJ2-1, with TRBD1 matching over 7 bases. The sequenced material came from peripheral blood. CDR3 in DNA: TGTGCCAGCAGCGAAAGACAGGGCTACAATGAGCAGTTCTTC. It specifies CASSERQGYNEQFF.